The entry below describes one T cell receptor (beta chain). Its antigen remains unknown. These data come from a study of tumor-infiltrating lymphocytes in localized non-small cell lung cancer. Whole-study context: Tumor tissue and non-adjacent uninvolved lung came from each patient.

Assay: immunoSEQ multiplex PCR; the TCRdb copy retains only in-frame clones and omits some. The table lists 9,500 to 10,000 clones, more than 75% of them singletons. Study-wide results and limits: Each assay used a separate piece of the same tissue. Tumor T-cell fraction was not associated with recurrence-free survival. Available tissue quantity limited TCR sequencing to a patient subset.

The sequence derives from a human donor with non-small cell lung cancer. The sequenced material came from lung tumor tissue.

In DNA form, the CDR3 reads TGTGCCGGACCCCGCGCGGCAGAGGCCTATGGCTACACCTTC. It encodes CAGPRAAEAYGYTF. The J gene is TRBJ1-2, the V gene TRBV30; D gene uncertain. The CDR3 spans 14 residues. CDR1 is GTSNPN and CDR2 is SVGIG in the germline V gene (reference sequence). V lost 8 bases, J lost 4 bases, and 20 bases lay in between.